Listed here are 28 T cell receptor beta chains from one sample, sequenced in a study of CD8+CD57+ T cells in acquired aplastic anemia. TCR beta VDJ and CDR3 profiles were obtained from a genomic DNA template. TCRdb processed the reads anew with MiXCR; each CDR3 protein has one entry. In the table there are just over 450,000 distinct CDR3 sequences, around 30% of which are singletons. The patients chosen for sequencing had shown expansion of CD8+CD57+ cells (detected by flow cytometry). Sample: sorted CD4+, CD8+, or CD8+CD57+ T cells (not recorded which) from PBMCs. These receptors were collected from a human donor with aplastic anemia.

This clonotype was picked up a small number of times. The conserved phenylalanine or tryptophan normally closing the CDR3 is absent here, so this likely arose from a read error. The limits of the CDR3 on the DNA are not certain, so only TCRdb's listed CDR3 is given. The chain carries TRBV29-1 and TRBJ1-2; TRBD1 was called by the table and not checked on the DNA. Germline loops: CDR1 SQVTM, CDR2 ANQGSEA. Including both end residues, the CDR3 is 9 amino acids long. The CDR3 protein is CSVQGLVAS.

This clonotype showed up many times. The chain employs TRBV19 and TRBJ1-1; no clear D gene. The V end lost 10 bases, the J end lost 7 bases, and 19 bases lay between the germline ends. This CDR3 has 13 residues. CDR1 is LNHDA, CDR2 SQIVND, per germline (reference sequence). The CDR3 spells CATGLSWANEAFF. The DNA of the CDR3 is TGTGCCACGGGGTTGTCCTGGGCGAATGAAGCTTTCTTT.

This clonotype was recorded many times. The CDR3 coding sequence is TGCGCCAGCAGCCTAGGGGGGGGTCTCACTGAAGCTTTCTTT. Its translation: CASSLGGGLTEAFF. V is TRBV10-2 and J is TRBJ1-1; possible D gene TRBD1, 6 bases. The V gene's germline CDR1 is WSHSY and CDR2 SAAADI. V was trimmed by 6 bases and J by 4 bases, leaving 15 bases between them. The CDR3 consists of 14 residues.

This clonotype was counted many times. V is TRBV20-1 and J is TRBJ2-7; 9 positions agree with TRBD1. V was pared by 4 bases and J by 5 bases, with 9 bases of the junction left unmatched. Germline loops: CDR1 DFQATT, CDR2 SNEGSKA (reference sequence). This CDR3 spans 14 amino acids. The CDR3 loop is CSAKPGQGRHEQYF. DNA of the CDR3: TGCAGTGCTAAACCGGGACAGGGTCGGCACGAGCAGTACTTC.

This clonotype was picked up many times. The rearrangement links TRBV19 to TRBJ2-6; D might be TRBD1 or TRBD2, each matching 5 bases. The CDR3 is 16 amino acids. V lost 3 bases to trimming and J lost 0 bases, with 9 bases between them. The V gene's germline CDR1 is LNHDA and CDR2 SQIVND (reference sequence). The CDR3 sequence: CASSIGAVSGANVLTF. For the CDR3, the DNA is TGTGCCAGTAGTATCGGGGCGGTCTCTGGGGCCAACGTCCTGACTTTC.

This sequence joins TRBV5-1 and TRBJ2-2, with 8 bases matching TRBD1. The length of the CDR3 is 16 residues. The V segment lost 3 bases and the J segment 4 bases; nucleotides outside the gene matches: 8. CDR1 and CDR2 (germline): SGHRS, YFSETQ. The CDR3 nucleotides read TGCGCCAGCAGCTCCGGGACAGGCGCGAGCACCGGGGAGCTGTTTTTT. As protein: CASSSGTGASTGELFF. The full variable domain, rest sourced from reference TRBV5-1 and TRBJ2-2, is KAGVTQTPRYLIKTRGQQVTLSCSPISGHRSVSWYQQTPGQGLQFLFEYFSETQRNKGNFPGRFSGRQFSNSRSEMNVSTLELGDSALYLCASSSGTGASTGELFFGEGSRLTVL.

This clonotype was seen repeatedly, ten times or more. The rearrangement links TRBV7-2 to TRBJ1-2, with 9 bases aligning to TRBD1. Germline V gene lookup returns CDR1 SGHTA and CDR2 FQGNSA. This CDR3 spans 13 amino acids. Unmatched junction bases numbered 3, after V lost 3 bases and J lost 7 bases. As DNA, the CDR3 is TGTGCCAGCAGCTTGGAACAGGGGGCTGGCTACACCTTC. It specifies CASSLEQGAGYTF.

This clonotype was counted only a few times. The chain carries TRBV5-1 and TRBJ1-2, with 9 positions matching TRBD1. The CDR3 is made up of 14 amino acids. Trimming at V came to 3 bases and at J to 8 bases, leaving 8 bases not matched to a gene. The germline gives CDR1 SGHRS, CDR2 YFSETQ. CDR3 loop: CASSYTGGAGGYTF. The CDR3 nucleotides are TGCGCCAGCAGCTACACAGGGGGCGCAGGCGGCTACACCTTC.

This clonotype appeared many times. The chain carries TRBV10-3 and TRBJ1-2; 7 nucleotides align to TRBD1. Germline values: CDR1 ENHRY, CDR2 SYGVKD. This CDR3 region has 16 residues. V dropped 1 base and J dropped 7; count of bases not matched to a gene: 12. The CDR3: CAISELGGGDRSGYTF. The CDR3 DNA reads TGTGCCATCAGTGAGTTAGGGGGGGGGGACAGAAGTGGCTACACCTTC.

The CDR3 nucleotides are TGTGCCAGCAGTTACTCGAGACTAGCGGGGGGCACAGATACGCAGTATTTT. This sequence encodes CASSYSRLAGGTDTQYF. The genes are TRBV6-2 or TRBV6-3 and TRBJ2-3, with 12 bases aligning to TRBD2. Per germline, CDR1 MNHEY and CDR2 SVGEGT. This CDR3 is 17 amino acids long. Trimming at V came to 0 bases and at J to 1 base, leaving 2 bases not matched to a gene.

With respect to this clonotype: At one end, the junction sequence differs from germline, possibly due to a read error. The gene calls are TRBV24-1 and TRBJ2-1; D is undetermined. Germline loops: CDR1 KGHDR, CDR2 SFDVKD. The CDR3 sequence is 13 residues long. CDR3 nucleotide sequence: TGTGCCAGCAGTTCGGTAGGAACACATGAGCAGTTCTTC. As protein: CASSSVGTHEQFF.

This clonotype was observed a few times. The chain recombines TRBV7-9 with TRBJ1-1; the match to TRBD1 covers 7 bases. CDR3 length equals 14 residues. The V and J ends lost 5 bases and 3 bases, in that order; junction bases with no gene match: 6. Germline V gene data show CDR1 as SEHNR and CDR2 as FQNEAQ (reference sequence). CDR3 sequence reads: CASSPLTGHTEAFF. CDR3 bases: TGTGCCAGCAGCCCCCTGACAGGGCACACTGAAGCTTTCTTT.

Only one count was recorded for this clonotype. The chain combines TRBV2 with TRBJ2-3; D call uncertain. Looked up from germline, CDR1 is SNHLY and CDR2 is FYNNEI. Trimming took 6 bases from V and 1 from J, leaving 14 bases between them. The CDR3 contains 15 residues. CDR3 nucleotide sequence: TGTGCCAGCAGCCCGTCGCGACAACGCACAGATACGCAGTATTTT. Protein product: CASSPSRQRTDTQYF.

In its sample, this clonotype was seen a few times. The chain carries TRBV19 and TRBJ1-5, with 7 positions matching TRBD1. The CDR3 length is 15 residues. J gave up 5 bases and V 5 bases, and 9 bases lay outside the gene matches. The germline gives CDR1 LNHDA, CDR2 SQIVND (reference sequence). The CDR3 protein is CASSGGTAFDQPQHF. The CDR3 DNA sequence: TGTGCCAGTAGTGGGGGGACAGCCTTCGATCAGCCCCAGCATTTT.

This clonotype was seen a few times. This rearrangement joins TRBV6-1 to TRBJ1-2; no reliable D call. The CDR3 has 15 amino acids. The germline V and J ends were trimmed by 5 bases and 7 bases, with 20 bases remaining between them. Looked up from germline, CDR1 is MNHNS and CDR2 is SASEGT. The CDR3 spells CASSTLDRGFAGYTF. CDR3 DNA: TGTGCCAGCAGTACCTTGGACCGCGGATTCGCTGGCTACACCTTC.

For this clonotype: Germline is not matched at one junction end, which may reflect a read error. The chain employs TRBV19 and TRBJ2-2; D remains ambiguous. The CDR3 runs to 16 residues. Germline CDR1 LNHDA, CDR2 SQIVND (reference sequence). For the CDR3, the DNA is TGTGCCAGCAGTAACCTAGGACCTCCGAACACCGGGGAGCTGTTTTTT. It encodes CASSNLGPPNTGELFF.

This clonotype was picked up a small number of times. The chain couples TRBV6-6 to TRBJ1-3, with D hard to call. Deletions cut 8 bases from V and 3 bases from J, with 8 bases between. Germline assignment: CDR1 MNHNY and CDR2 SVGAGI (reference sequence). This CDR3 has 12 residues. The CDR3 region is CASRKDGNTIYF. The CDR3 DNA follows: TGTGCCAGCCGGAAGGATGGAAACACCATATATTTT.

This clonotype showed up just once. Just one base apart from a much larger clone, this may be a read error. This chain uses TRBV7-8 with TRBJ2-7; a weak D match, TRBD1 (6 bases). This CDR3 is 15 amino acids long. Germline V gene data show CDR1 as SGHVS and CDR2 as FQNEAQ. Between the trimmed V and J ends, which lost 5 bases and 0 bases, there was a span of 14 bases. The CDR3 here is CASSAKTGTSYEQYF. The DNA for the CDR3 is TGTGCCAGCAGCGCCAAGACAGGAACCTCCTACGAGCAGTACTTC. Full variable domain (remainder filled in from reference TRBV7-8 and TRBJ2-7): GAGVSQSPRYKVAKRGQDVALRCDPISGHVSLFWYQQALGQGPEFLTYFQNEAQLDKSGLPSDRFFAERPEGSVSTLKIQRTQQEDSAVYLCASSAKTGTSYEQYFGPGTRLTVT.

As to this clonotype: The junction and the germline gene differ at one end; a read error may be behind it. This chain uses TRBV7-7 with TRBJ2-7; TRBD1 matches at 9 bases. The CDR3 has 14 residues. In germline, CDR1 is SSHAT, CDR2 FNYEAQ (reference sequence). The CDR3 loop is CASSGGTGITEQYF. CDR3 bases: TGTGCTAGCAGCGGTGGGACAGGGATAACTGAGCAGTACTTC.

This chain joins TRBV24-1 and TRBJ2-7; D perhaps matches TRBD2 (6 bases). V was clipped by 9 bases and J by 3 bases, with 11 bases between them. Germline assignment: CDR1 KGHDR and CDR2 SFDVKD. The CDR3 spans 12 residues. The CDR3 sequence is CATGTLGYEQYF. Written as DNA, the CDR3 is TGTGCCACCGGGACTTTAGGCTACGAGCAGTACTTC.

This clonotype appeared many times. The CDR3 DNA reads as TGTGCCAGCAGCTTCGACGGGAACACTGAAGCTTTCTTT. This gives the protein CASSFDGNTEAFF. The chain has TRBV7-3 and TRBJ1-1; no reliable D call. Germline CDR1 reads SGHTA; CDR2 reads FQGTGA. The CDR3 loop spans 13 amino acids. The germline V and J ends were trimmed by 3 bases and 1 base, with 6 bases remaining between them.

This clonotype was seen a few times. A much larger clonotype is one base distant, so this may be a read error. The V call is TRBV2, the J call TRBJ1-5; 9 nucleotides align to TRBD1. The V segment lost 4 bases and the J segment 0 bases; nucleotides outside the gene matches: 4. This CDR3 contains 16 residues. CDR1 is SNHLY, CDR2 FYNNEI, per germline. The CDR3 loop is CASSGGTGSSNQPQHF. CDR3 coding DNA: TGTGCCAGCAGTGGAGGGACAGGGAGTAGCAATCAGCCCCAGCATTTT.

This rearrangement joins TRBV2 to TRBJ1-5; D remains unclear. In germline, CDR1 is SNHLY, CDR2 FYNNEI. CDR3 size: 12 residues. The ends were cut back, 4 bases at V and 7 bases at J, with 8 bases in the middle. The CDR3 DNA reads as TGTGCCAGCAGTGGGCCTATACAGCCCCAGCATTTT. Translated, it gives CASSGPIQPQHF. Full variable domain (remainder filled in from reference TRBV2 and TRBJ1-5): EPEVTQTPSHQVTQMGQEVILRCVPISNHLYFYWYRQILGQKVEFLVSFYNNEISEKSEIFDDQFSVERPDGSNFTLKIRSTKLEDSAMYFCASSGPIQPQHFGDGTRLSIL.

This clonotype was seen only once. An end of the junction does not agree with germline; a read error may underlie this. The V gene is TRBV20-1, the J gene TRBJ2-7; 8 positions agree with TRBD1. Germline V CDR1 and CDR2: DFQATT, SNEGSKA (reference sequence). The CDR3 has 14 residues. The CDR3 loop reads CSAARDRSSYEQHF. In DNA form, the CDR3 reads TGCAGTGCTGCCCGGGACAGGAGCTCCTACGAGCAGCACTTC.

The chain joins TRBV19 to TRBJ1-5; tentative D call: TRBD1 (6 bases). Trimming took 7 bases from V and 1 from J, leaving 14 bases between them. Germline loops: CDR1 LNHDA, CDR2 SQIVND (reference sequence). CDR3 length: 15 amino acids. The CDR3 nucleotides are TGTGCCAGTACCCCGTCGGACAGCAGCAATCAGCCCCAGCATTTT. The encoded protein is CASTPSDSSNQPQHF.

This clonotype was counted ten times or more. The gene calls are TRBV10-3 and TRBJ1-6; 9 positions match TRBD1. The J segment lost 14 bases and the V segment lost 2 bases, leaving 4 bases of the junction unmatched. This CDR3 contains 13 residues. Germline V CDR1 and CDR2: ENHRY, SYGVKD. The DNA of the CDR3 is TGTGCCATCAGTGAGGGGACAGGGCGATCCCTCCACTTT. This sequence encodes CAISEGTGRSLHF.

This clonotype has a count of ten or more. The chain recombines TRBV6-1 with TRBJ1-6, with TRBD1 matching 8 bases. Germline CDR1 MNHNS, CDR2 SASEGT. Trimming at V came to 4 bases and at J to 9 bases, leaving 5 bases not matched to a gene. This CDR3 has 14 residues. The CDR3 DNA reads TGTGCCAGCAGTGTCGACAGGGGTTCTTCACCCCTCCACTTT. Amino acids: CASSVDRGSSPLHF.

This clonotype was detected only a few times. The chain joins TRBV7-9 to TRBJ2-5; no clear D. The germline CDR1 and CDR2 sequences are SEHNR and FQNEAQ (reference sequence). V was trimmed by 5 bases and J by 5 bases, leaving 6 bases between them. The CDR3 has 11 residues. The CDR3 is CASSIVETQYF. CDR3 in DNA: TGTGCCAGCAGCATCGTTGAGACCCAGTACTTC.